This T cell receptor beta chain was documented in a study of human T cells and chemical hapten exposure. Study-wide points: No alteration of TCRs above 1 in 1000 frequency was seen with DPC sensitization.

V dropped 0 bases and J dropped 1 base, with 8 bases sitting between them. CDR1 is MNHEY and CDR2 is SVGAGI in the germline V gene. This CDR3 region has 15 residues. Individual cDNA molecules had unique molecular identifiers attached to them by the library. Original analysis: Between roughly 20,000 and 690,600 TCRs appeared in each sample, and the median stood at 95,638. TCRdb used MiXCR to reprocess the RACE reads, holding one entry per CDR3 protein. The V and J calls were determined by TCRdb, not by the authors. The data contain approximately 97,000 distinct CDR3 sequences, 8.5% to 9% of them singletons. Indicated time point: healthy volunteer bleed at 2 weeks. Whole blood that had not been fractionated was the source of extracted total RNA. Remarks on this clonotype: Antigen unknown.

The sequence was obtained from a female donor in good health. Some clones in this sample may be carry-over from other donors' samples. Sequencing was carried out using whole blood. The chain has TRBV6-5 and TRBJ2-3, with D unresolved. Written as DNA, the CDR3 is TGTGCCAGCAGTTACTCTCTGGATCGCACAGATACGCAGTATTTT. Translating it yields CASSYSLDRTDTQYF.